What follows is one TCR beta chain and its context. This entry belongs to a study of T cells in Graves' hyperthyroidism and ophthalmopathy. Germline V gene lookup returns CDR1 MGHDK and CDR2 SYGVNS. Trimming removed 6 bases at V and 6 bases at J, with 14 bases between. The CDR3 extends over 13 amino acids. Diagnoses were established using clinical symptoms, serum thyroxine and TRAb, thyroid ultrasound and orbital computed tomography. It was around 10 ml of fresh peripheral blood that supplied the PBMCs. RNA transcripts provided the source from which TCR beta CDR3 regions were amplified. HTBI primers were employed in a first-round RT-PCR of the TCR CDR3. Each CDR3 protein is one row after TCRdb ran MiXCR on the multiplex PCR reads. The profile shows 750,000 to 950,000 distinct CDR3 sequences, roughly 40% of them singletons.

The specimen sequenced was blood. This receptor was obtained from a young man with Graves' hyperthyroidism. The V gene is TRBV25-1, the J gene TRBJ1-2, with unresolved D. CDR3 sequence (DNA): TGTGCCAGCAGCGTCGGACCAGAGCATGGCTACACCTTC. It is translated as CASSVGPEHGYTF.